These 23 T cell receptor beta chains originate from one sample sequenced in a study of radiotherapy plus CTLA-4 blockade in lung cancer. The protocol was immunoSEQ multiplex PCR, while the TCRdb copy is restricted to in-frame clones and leaves out a portion. The profile shows around 53,000 clones, less than 90% of them singletons. The sequenced sample was peripheral blood, obtained from a patient treated with radiotherapy plus ipilimumab. These TCRs come from a human donor with non-small cell lung cancer that progressed on radiotherapy plus ipilimumab. Some clones in this sample may be carry-over from other donors' samples.

The J gene is TRBJ1-2, the V gene TRBV7-2; unclear D gene. V was trimmed by 3 bases and J by 8 bases, leaving 13 bases between them. Germline V lookup: CDR1 SGHTA, CDR2 FQGNSA. This CDR3 is built from 13 residues. The CDR3 coding sequence is TGTGCCAGCAGCTTTAGCACGGAGTCGGGCTACACCTTC. This encodes CASSFSTESGYTF.

This chain uses TRBV19 with TRBJ2-5; 9 nucleotides match TRBD1. The V and J ends lost 6 bases and 4 bases, in that order; junction bases with no gene match: 6. The CDR3 extends over 14 amino acids. Germline V gene lookup returns CDR1 LNHDA and CDR2 SQIVND (reference sequence). Here the CDR3 DNA reads TGTGCCAGTAGGGGGACAGGGACAGGAGAGACCCAGTACTTC. Its protein is CASRGTGTGETQYF. The variable domain in full, completed from reference TRBV19 and TRBJ2-5, reads DGGITQSPKYLFRKEGQNVTLSCEQNLNHDAMYWYRQDPGQGLRLIYYSQIVNDFQKGDIAEGYSVSREKKESFPLTVTSAQKNPTAFYLCASRGTGTGETQYFGPGTRLLVL.

The chain links TRBV6-6 to TRBJ1-5; the D is unclear. Trimming pared 4 bases from V and 7 bases from J, leaving 14 bases between. From germline, CDR1 is MNHNY and CDR2 SVGAGI (reference sequence). This CDR3 comprises 14 residues. Here the CDR3 reads CASSLEKFRQPQHF. The CDR3 DNA sequence: TGTGCCAGCAGTTTAGAGAAGTTTAGACAGCCCCAGCATTTT.

This clone came up a few times. The chain uses TRBV2 and TRBJ2-7; the match to TRBD2 covers 13 bases. The germline CDR1 and CDR2 sequences are SNHLY and FYNNEI. V lost 6 bases, J lost 3 bases, and 8 bases stayed unmatched. This CDR3 comprises 16 residues. CDR3 bases: TGTGCCAGCAGGGGAGGGGGACTAGCGGGGAACTACGAGCAGTACTTC. It specifies CASRGGGLAGNYEQYF.

This clone occurred once. CDR3 DNA sequence: TGCGCCAGCAGCAAAGGCGGGGGTCCCTACGAGCAGTACTTC. Its translation is CASSKGGGPYEQYF. V usage is TRBV5-1 and J usage is TRBJ2-5, with 7 bases aligning to TRBD2. The J call is doubtful: the DNA matches TRBJ2-7 better. This CDR3 contains 14 residues. CDR1 is SGHRS and CDR2 is YFSETQ in the germline V gene.

The table lists this clone with a count of one. The chain joins TRBV18 to TRBJ1-1, with D perhaps matching TRBD1 (5 bases). CDR1 and CDR2 (germline): KGHSH, LQKENI. With 4 bases removed from V and 6 bases from J, the gap between germline ends came to 12 bases. The CDR3 extends over 13 amino acids. The CDR3 here is CASSHPRVPEAFF. The CDR3 nucleotides read TGTGCCAGCTCACATCCCAGGGTCCCTGAAGCTTTCTTT. Together with reference TRBV18 and TRBJ1-1, the CDR3 gives the full variable domain: NAGVMQNPRHLVRRRGQEARLRCSPMKGHSHVYWYRQLPEEGLKFMVYLQKENIIDESGMPKERFSAEFPKEGPSILRIQQVVRGDSAAYFCASSHPRVPEAFFGQGTRLTVV.

This rearrangement joins TRBV9 to TRBJ2-7, with TRBD2 identical over 8 bases. V was pared by 2 bases and J by 0 bases, with 10 bases of the junction left unmatched. CDR1 is SGDLS and CDR2 is YYNGEE in the germline V gene. The CDR3 consists of 17 residues. CDR3 sequence reads: CASSVKAGAPGSYEQYF. Here the CDR3 DNA reads TGTGCCAGCAGCGTTAAAGCGGGGGCCCCAGGCTCCTACGAGCAGTACTTC.

This chain joins TRBV7-7 and TRBJ2-5; D call uncertain. Germline-derived CDR1 and CDR2 are SSHAT and FNYEAQ (reference sequence). Trimming shortened V by 4 bases and J by 2 bases, and 2 bases separated the two germline ends. The CDR3 is 11 amino acids. For the CDR3, the DNA is TGTGCCAGCAGCTCTCAAGAGACCCAGTACTTC. Amino acids: CASSSQETQYF.

This chain uses TRBV9 with TRBJ1-1; possibly TRBD1 for D (6 bases). The germline V gene encodes CDR1 SGDLS and CDR2 YYNGEE. This CDR3 comprises 16 residues. V lost 4 bases and J lost 0, with 16 bases in between. The CDR3 region has the DNA TGTGCCAGCAGCCCCGGGGGGGGACAATTGAACACTGAAGCTTTCTTT. Amino acid sequence: CASSPGGGQLNTEAFF.

The V and J genes are TRBV2 and TRBJ2-7; maybe TRBD1 (6 bases). V lost 5 bases and J lost 6, with 14 bases in between. CDR3 length equals 13 residues. Germline CDR1 and CDR2: SNHLY and FYNNEI. The CDR3 region has the DNA TGTGCCAGCAGTTATCTGGACAGAATCGAGCAGTACTTC. This translates into CASSYLDRIEQYF.

This chain's CDR3 is CASGTGNQPQHF. DNA of the CDR3: TGTGCCAGCGGGACAGGCAATCAGCCCCAGCATTTT. The chain is built from TRBV27 and TRBJ1-5; TRBD1 matches 7 bases. Unmatched junction bases numbered 0, after V lost 8 bases and J lost 2 bases. Germline V gives CDR1 MNHEY, CDR2 SMNVEV (reference sequence). CDR3 length: 12 residues.

This chain connects TRBV28 to TRBJ1-2, with 11 bases that match TRBD1. CDR3 length: 15 amino acids. The germline CDR1 and CDR2 sequences are MDHEN and SYDVKM. The trim removed 8 bases at V and 4 bases at J, leaving 9 bases unmatched. CDR3: CASRTGTGGGYGYTF. In DNA, the CDR3 is TGTGCCAGCCGCACCGGGACAGGGGGTGGCTATGGCTACACCTTC.

The V gene is TRBV30, the J gene TRBJ2-2; TRBD2 agrees at 10 bases. The V gene end was trimmed by 0 bases and the J gene end by 7 bases; junction bases not matched to a gene: 11. This CDR3 region has 17 residues. CDR1 is GTSNPN and CDR2 is SVGIG in the germline V gene (reference sequence). CDR3 coding DNA: TGTGCCTGGAGTGTACTTCTAGCGGGAGAGGGGGTCGGGGAGCTGTTTTTT. It specifies CAWSVLLAGEGVGELFF.

This clone has a single count. V usage is TRBV6-1 and J usage is TRBJ2-1; 7 nucleotides align to TRBD2. V lost 7 bases, J lost 0 bases, and 6 bases stayed unmatched. Germline V gene sequence: CDR1 MNHNS, CDR2 SASEGT. The CDR3 spans 15 residues. CDR3 DNA sequence: TGTGCCAGCACGGGGGAGGGGCCCTCCTACAATGAGCAGTTCTTC. It encodes CASTGEGPSYNEQFF.

J is TRBJ2-1 and V is TRBV5-1; 9 bases agree with TRBD2. CDR3 size: 16 residues. From germline, CDR1 is SGHRS and CDR2 YFSETQ. V gave up 1 base and J gave up 0 bases; unmatched junction bases: 2. CDR3 in amino acids: CASSLTAGGSYNEQFF. The CDR3 coding sequence is TGCGCCAGCAGCTTGACAGCGGGGGGCTCCTACAATGAGCAGTTCTTC.

DNA of the CDR3: TGTGCCACCCTAAGGACAGGGAAGGTCACTGAAGCTTTCTTT. Its translation is CATLRTGKVTEAFF. The V gene is TRBV2, the J gene TRBJ1-1; the match to TRBD1 covers 8 bases. Germline V CDR1 and CDR2: SNHLY, FYNNEI. This CDR3 region has 14 residues. The V and J ends lost 10 bases and 4 bases, in that order; junction bases with no gene match: 11. Supplemented by reference TRBV2 and TRBJ1-1, the full variable domain reads EPEVTQTPSHQVTQMGQEVILRCVPISNHLYFYWYRQILGQKVEFLVSFYNNEISEKSEIFDDQFSVERPDGSNFTLKIRSTKLEDSAMYFCATLRTGKVTEAFFGQGTRLTVV.

V usage is TRBV7-9 and J usage is TRBJ1-1; possibly TRBD1 for D (5 bases). The CDR3 totals 14 residues. V was pared by 4 bases and J by 4 bases, with 13 bases between. From germline, CDR1 is SEHNR and CDR2 FQNEAQ (reference sequence). The chain's CDR3 is CASSSQGGSTEAFF. DNA for the CDR3: TGTGCCAGCAGCTCCCAGGGAGGGAGCACTGAAGCTTTCTTT.

The genes are TRBV27 and TRBJ1-4; D call uncertain. Germline V CDR1 and CDR2: MNHEY, SMNVEV (reference sequence). The CDR3 is made up of 12 amino acids. V dropped 3 bases and J dropped 7 bases, with 6 bases sitting between them. CDR3 sequence reads: CASSLRGEKLFF. The CDR3 DNA is TGTGCCAGCAGTTTGAGAGGTGAAAAACTGTTTTTT.

V and J are TRBV10-3 and TRBJ2-1, with TRBD1 identical over 9 bases. The CDR3 covers 16 residues. Looked up from germline, CDR1 is ENHRY and CDR2 is SYGVKD. The V gene end was trimmed by 10 bases and the J gene end by 7 bases; junction bases not matched to a gene: 17. The CDR3 DNA sequence: TGTGCCAGCTCCTCCCCGGGACAGGGTCACCTTAATGAGCAGTTCTTC. This codes for CASSSPGQGHLNEQFF.

CDR3 coding DNA: TGTGCCAGCAGCTTGGGGACAGGGCTAGGAAACACCATATATTTT. Translated: CASSLGTGLGNTIYF. The V gene is TRBV5-4, the J gene TRBJ1-3, with TRBD1 matching over 8 bases. The CDR3 is 15 residues long. Losses at the gene ends were 0 bases for V and 4 bases for J; bases not matched to a gene: 3. Germline CDR1 and CDR2: SGHNT and YYREEE (reference sequence).

The chain links TRBV4-2 to TRBJ1-1; 7 nucleotides agree with TRBD1. Germline values: CDR1 LGHNA, CDR2 YNFKEQ. The CDR3 has 16 amino acids. The V and J ends lost 0 bases and 2 bases, in that order; junction bases with no gene match: 6. The CDR3 DNA is TGTGCCAGCAGCCAAGATTTACAGGGGCATAACACTGAAGCTTTCTTT. Its protein product is CASSQDLQGHNTEAFF.

The gene calls are TRBV11-2 and TRBJ2-3; possibly TRBD2 for D (6 bases). V lost 0 bases to trimming and J lost 7 bases, with 14 bases between them. The germline CDR1 and CDR2 sequences are SGHAT and FQNNGV. CDR3 length: 15 residues. The DNA of the CDR3 is TGTGCCAGCAGCTTAGAGGGGAGGAACTGGAATACGCAGTATTTT. Its translation: CASSLEGRNWNTQYF. The full variable domain, in which reference TRBV11-2 and TRBJ2-3 provide the parts outside the CDR3, is EAGVAQSPRYKIIEKRQSVAFWCNPISGHATLYWYQQILGQGPKLLIQFQNNGVVDDSQLPKDRFSAERLKGVDSTLKIQPAKLEDSAVYLCASSLEGRNWNTQYFGPGTRLTVL.

The chain combines TRBV30 with TRBJ1-2; tentatively, D is TRBD1 (6 bases). Germline CDR1 GTSNPN, CDR2 SVGIG (reference sequence). V shed 6 bases and J shed 13 bases, with 21 bases lying between them. The CDR3 extends over 12 amino acids. This chain's CDR3 is CACGTGTHVGTF. CDR3 sequence (DNA): TGTGCCTGCGGGACCGGGACACACGTTGGCACCTTC.